Shown below are 25 T cell receptor delta chains from a single sample sequenced in a study of γδ T cells in repeated Plasmodium falciparum infection. TCRdb reprocessed the multiplex PCR reads through CATT. The sample includes about 57,000 delta-chain clones, approximately 1.5% of them seen just once. Bulk repertoires came from Vgamma9/Vdelta2+ or Vdelta2-negative gammadelta T cells flow-sorted from PBMC. The source material was gamma-delta T cells from blood. The source is a pool of human donors (malaria-infected and uninfected, not separated).

Of note for this clone: This likely came from a read error, as a far larger clone is one base away. The CDR3 loop reads CALGNTYGWCGKRLYTDKLIF. CDR3 DNA: TGTGCTCTTGGGAACACTTACGGTTGGTGTGGGAAACGCCTTTACACCGATAAACTCATCTTT. The V call is TRDV1, the J call TRDJ1; unclear D gene. The J gene comes from matching the DNA to germline here; TCRdb lacks it. The CDR3 is made up of 21 amino acids. The germline V and J ends were trimmed by 5 bases and 0 bases, with 31 bases remaining between them. Looked up from germline, CDR1 is TSWWSYY and CDR2 is QGS.

To note about this clone: This likely stems from a read error, as it lies one base from a far larger clone. At the DNA level, this CDR3 is encoded by other sequences in the same sample as well. The genes are TRDV2 and TRDJ1; the match to TRDD3 covers 8 bases. TCRdb offers no J gene call, so here the DNA was matched to germline to obtain one. With V trimmed by 4 bases and J by 5 bases, 23 bases remained unmatched. CDR1 is GEAIGNYY and CDR2 is EKD in the germline V gene. The CDR3 has 19 residues. The DNA for the CDR3 is TGTGCCTGTGATGGTGTGGTGGGATACGAACTGGGTCTCACTGATAAACTCATCTTT. Its translation is CACDGVVGYELGLTDKLIF.

This clone was counted at least ten times. TCRdb's protein, taken from a much larger clone, differs from this DNA's translation at residue 13, likely owing to a read error; the protein displayed comes from the DNA. The V and J genes are TRDV1 and TRDJ1; no definite D call. The germline CDR1 and CDR2 sequences are TSWWSYY and QGS. The CDR3 runs 19 residues. V lost 3 bases and J lost 1, with 24 bases in between. The DNA for the CDR3 is TGTGCTCTTGGGGAGCATGAAACTGTCACAACACCTTGCACCGATAAACTCATCTTT. Protein product: CALGEHETVTTPCTDKLIF.

This clone was recorded many times. The protein held in TCRdb is that of a much larger clone and does not match this DNA's translation at residue 15, likely because of a read error; the protein shown is translated from the DNA. The same CDR3 is also encoded by other DNA sequences in this sample. This sequence joins TRDV1 and TRDJ1, with TRDD3 matching over 7 bases. CDR1 is TSWWSYY, CDR2 QGS, per germline. The CDR3 is 20 amino acids. The V segment lost 2 bases and the J segment 3 bases; nucleotides outside the gene matches: 21. The CDR3 nucleotides are TGTGCTCTTGGGGAAATCCGGCCTTTCTGGGGGCCCCTGTACGCCGATAAACTCATCTTT. Its translation: CALGEIRPFWGPLYADKLIF.

The table lists this clone with a few counts. Translating this DNA gives a protein that differs at residue 6 from the TCRdb one, which belongs to a much larger clone; a read error is likely, and the protein shown is this translation. The rearrangement uses TRAV38-2/DV8 and TRDJ1; possible D gene TRDD2, 5 bases. CDR3 length: 19 amino acids. V gave up 0 bases and J gave up 1 base, with 22 bases separating them. CDR1 and CDR2 from the germline V gene are TSESDYY and QEAYKQQN. The CDR3, as DNA: TGTGCTTATAGGAGCGAGTGGTTTGCCTACGTAAGGCTCACCGATAAACTCATCTTT. This codes for CAYRSEWFAYVRLTDKLIF.

This clone was counted at least ten times. V and J are TRDV1 and TRDJ1; D is perhaps TRDD3 (6 bases). Here the J gene came from matching the DNA to germline, since TCRdb omits it. CDR3 length: 19 residues. V was shortened by 1 base and J by 2 bases, with 23 bases between the two germline ends. The V gene's germline CDR1 is TSWWSYY and CDR2 QGS. CDR3 sequence reads: CALGEPHPRRDRVTDKLIF. CDR3 nucleotides: TGTGCTCTTGGGGAACCTCATCCTCGGCGGGATAGGGTTACCGATAAACTCATCTTT.

As concerns this clone: The mismatch at residue 20 between this DNA's translation and the TCRdb protein of a much larger clone likely reflects a read error; the protein shown is translated from the DNA. The chain employs TRDV1 and TRDJ1, with TRDD3 matching over 10 bases. Germline V gene lookup returns CDR1 TSWWSYY and CDR2 QGS. CDR3 length equals 21 residues. The CDR3 bases are TGTGCTCTTGGGGCCCCCCCCGCTGAGTACTGGGGGATGTCTTACACCGATAAACTCACCTTT. As protein: CALGAPPAEYWGMSYTDKLTF.

This clone came up a few times. The protein that TCRdb holds for this DNA derives from a much larger clone and differs from the translated DNA at residue 15, which likely indicates a read error; the protein shown here is translated from the DNA. V gene TRDV2 combines with J gene TRDJ1; 8 bases align to TRDD3. This CDR3 is built from 22 residues. From germline, CDR1 is GEAIGNYY and CDR2 EKD. With V trimmed by 0 bases and J by 0 bases, 23 bases remained unmatched. The CDR3, as DNA: TGTGCCTGTGACACCGACGAAGGAAGTCAGAGTACTGGGGGGGTCTACACCGATAAACTCATCTTT. Protein product: CACDTDEGSQSTGGVYTDKLIF.

Concerning this clone itself: TCRdb assigns this DNA the protein of a much larger clone, which departs from its translation at residue 4; this likely reflects a read error, and the protein shown comes from translating the DNA. The rearrangement uses TRDV2 and TRDJ1; 8 bases align to TRDD3. CDR3 length: 23 residues. After removal of 6 bases from V and 2 bases from J, the junction contained 34 bases not matched to a gene. Germline V CDR1 and CDR2: GEAIGNYY, EKD. CDR3 sequence reads: CACNSEGDKREVLGSSRTDKLIF. The CDR3 bases are TGTGCCTGTAACTCTGAGGGGGATAAAAGAGAGGTTTTGGGATCTAGTCGTACCGATAAACTCATCTTT.

This clone turned up a few times. TCRdb shows a much larger clone's protein in place of this DNA's translation, and the two differ at residue 9, likely through a read error; the protein shown is translated from the DNA. The chain is built from TRDV1 and TRDJ1; D ambiguous. TCRdb lists no J gene, so it was determined here by aligning the DNA to germline. V lost 2 bases and J lost 0, with 19 bases in between. Per the germline V gene, CDR1 is TSWWSYY and CDR2 is QGS. This CDR3 is built from 18 residues. The CDR3 DNA reads as TGTGCTCTTGGGGAAACGGGAACGGCCGTACAAAACACCGATAAACTCATCTTT. Its translation: CALGETGTAVQNTDKLIF.

On this clone itself: TCRdb's entry gives the protein of a much larger clone, which mismatches this DNA's translation at residue 17, likely from a read error; the protein reported here is translated from the DNA. The chain is built from TRDV1 and TRDJ1; TRDD3 matches at 12 bases. The J gene, not given by TCRdb, was assigned here from a germline match of the nucleotide sequence. V was pared by 6 bases and J by 1 base, with 27 bases of the junction left unmatched. CDR3 length: 23 residues. Looked up from germline, CDR1 is TSWWSYY and CDR2 is QGS. The CDR3: CALGSFLRRSWGIRPRCTDKLIF. Written as DNA, the CDR3 is TGTGCTCTTGGTTCCTTCCTACGTAGGAGCTGGGGGATACGCCCTCGGTGCACCGATAAACTCATCTTT.

Regarding this clone: A far bigger clonotype differs at one base, so this is likely a read error. The chain employs TRDV2 and TRDJ1, with 8 bases lining up with TRDD3. No J segment appears in TCRdb, so it was assigned here by matching the sequence to germline. Germline V gene lookup returns CDR1 GEAIGNYY and CDR2 EKD. This CDR3 is 17 amino acids long. Germline trimming cut 0 bases from V and 5 bases from J; bases unmatched to any gene: 13. CDR3 sequence (DNA): TGTGCCTGTGACACCGTCCTAAAATCTGGGGGAAAGGATAAACTCATCTTT. Its protein product is CACDTVLKSGGKDKLIF.

In this sample, this clone turned up a few times. The protein held in TCRdb is that of a much larger clone and does not match this DNA's translation at residue 15, likely because of a read error; the protein shown is translated from the DNA. The rearrangement links TRDV1 to TRDJ2; TRDD3 is a possible D gene (6 bases). The CDR3 sequence is 21 residues long. The V gene's germline CDR1 is TSWWSYY and CDR2 QGS. V lost 2 bases, J lost 5 bases, and 30 bases lay in between. The CDR3 bases are TGTGCTCTTGGGGAAGAGTCGTACCATGAAATGGGCAAAGGGGATACAGCACAACTCTTCTTT. The encoded protein is CALGEESYHEMGKGDTAQLFF.

Worth noting for this clone: This DNA's translation and the protein TCRdb lists, from a much larger clone, do not match at residue 3, likely due to a read error; the protein shown is translated from the DNA. This sequence joins TRDV3 and TRDJ1; TRDD3 agrees at 8 bases. CDR3 length: 18 amino acids. Germline V lookup: CDR1 TVYSNPD, CDR2 GDNSRS (reference sequence). The trim removed 5 bases at V and 0 bases at J, leaving 20 bases unmatched. The CDR3 sequence: CAPALQPWGIQYTDKLIF. The CDR3 region has the DNA TGTGCCCCTGCCCTCCAACCTTGGGGGATCCAGTACACCGATAAACTCATCTTT. Looking up the rest from reference TRDV3 and TRDJ1 gives the full variable domain: CDKVTQSSPDQTVASGSEVVLLCTYDTVYSNPDLFWYRIRPDYSFQFVFYGDNSRSEGADFTQGRFSVKHILTQKAFHLVISPVRTEDSATYYCAPALQPWGIQYTDKLIFGKGTRVTVEP.

This clone was detected only a few times. This DNA's translation and the protein TCRdb lists, from a much larger clone, do not match at residue 16, likely due to a read error; the protein shown is translated from the DNA. The J gene is uncalled and the V gene is TRDV2; the DNA was not compared with TRDD3, the D call given in the table. This CDR3 has 18 amino acids. CDR1 GEAIGNYY and CDR2 EKD come from the germline V gene. The CDR3: CACDTVAGGDTFSDKPIF. The CDR3 region has the DNA TGTGCCTGTGACACCGTGGCAGGGGGGGATACGTTCTCCGATAAACCCATCTTT.

This chain uses TRDV3 with TRDJ1, with 11 bases that match TRDD3. TCRdb leaves out the J gene; it was filled in here by matching the DNA to germline. V trimming: 5 bases; J trimming: 6 bases; junction bases outside the gene matches: 41. The V gene's germline CDR1 is TVYSNPD and CDR2 GDNSRS (reference sequence). The CDR3 has 24 residues. CDR3 nucleotide sequence: TGTGCCACTTACTACCGTGCCTTCCAGTGGCCTCCTAATCTACTGGGGGATAGCAGAAATAAACTCATCTTT. Translating it yields CATYYRAFQWPPNLLGDSRNKLIF.

This clone was picked up a small number of times. TCRdb's protein, taken from a much larger clone, differs from this DNA's translation at residue 7, likely owing to a read error; the protein displayed comes from the DNA. The chain links TRDV1 to TRDJ1; D might be TRDD3 (6 bases). CDR1 is TSWWSYY, CDR2 QGS, per germline. The CDR3 contains 18 residues. Trimming left V 0 bases short and J 0 bases short, with 17 bases between. The CDR3 region has the DNA TGTGCTCTTGGGGAACTAGGACTCGGGGATTTATACACCGATAAACTCATCTTT. This encodes CALGELGLGDLYTDKLIF.

This clone showed up many times. This likely stems from a read error, as it lies one base from a far larger clone. This specimen includes other DNA sequences encoding the same CDR3. CDR3 DNA: TGTGCCCTTGGACTAACCGTCTACTGGGCTACCGATAAACTCATCTTT. It specifies CALGLTVYWATDKLIF. V is TRDV1 and J is TRDJ1; TRDD3 might be the D (6 bases). This CDR3 contains 16 residues. Germline CDR1 is TSWWSYY and CDR2 is QGS.

The sample holds many counts of this clone. This sequence may be a read error, since a much larger clone differs from it by one base. This chain uses TRDV1 with TRDJ1, with TRDD3 matching over 7 bases. TCRdb records no J gene; here it was assigned by comparing the DNA to germline. J was trimmed by 8 bases and V by 3 bases; bases with no gene match: 21. Per germline, CDR1 TSWWSYY and CDR2 QGS. The CDR3 is 18 residues long. As DNA, the CDR3 is TGTGCTCTTGGGGAGCCCCTAGAAGGGTTGGGGGACCCACTGAAACTCATCTTT. Translated: CALGEPLEGLGDPLKLIF.

Concerning this clone: TCRdb has a much larger clone's protein, which differs at residue 5 from the translation of this DNA, likely because of a read error; what is shown is the protein translated from the DNA. This sequence joins TRDV1 and TRDJ1, with 8 bases identical to TRDD3. Germline-derived CDR1 and CDR2 are TSWWSYY and QGS. V shed 5 bases, J shed 0 bases, and the junction held 38 bases outside the gene matches. CDR3 length: 26 residues. The CDR3 region has the DNA TGTGCTCTTGGGAAACCTTCACCCTTTTCTACGTTTATACTACTGGGGGCCCCGGCGTACACCGATAAACTCATCTTT. As protein: CALGKPSPFSTFILLGAPAYTDKLIF.

By share, this clone counts as medium-sized. Distinct nucleotide sequences in the sample also encode this CDR3. The chain is built from TRDV1 and TRDJ1; D is tentatively TRDD2 or TRDD3 (6 bases each). Trimming shortened V by 5 bases and J by 0 bases, and 37 bases separated the two germline ends. Germline CDR1 is TSWWSYY and CDR2 is QGS. The CDR3 covers 23 residues. CDR3 sequence reads: CALGSCAPTPWDWGPPYTDKLIF. CDR3 bases: TGTGCTCTTGGGTCCTGTGCTCCTACTCCTTGGGATTGGGGGCCACCCTACACCGATAAACTCATCTTT.

This clone counts as medium-sized (0.01 to 0.1%). Other nucleotide sequences in the sample specify the same CDR3. V usage is TRDV2 and J usage is TRDJ1; 11 nucleotides agree with TRDD3. J gave up 2 bases and V 5 bases, and 30 bases lay outside the gene matches. The CDR3 runs 23 residues. CDR1 is GEAIGNYY and CDR2 is EKD in the germline V gene. The CDR3 DNA reads TGTGCCTGTGTAGTCCGAGGATTCGGGGCTAGGGTTCGACTGGGGGATAATACCGATAAACTCATCTTT. Protein product: CACVVRGFGARVRLGDNTDKLIF.

This clone was detected only a few times. The TCRdb protein comes from a much larger clone and disagrees with this DNA's translation at residue 10, likely due to a read error; the protein given here is derived from the DNA. The chain has TRDV2 and TRDJ1; 9 bases are a match to TRDD3. CDR3 length: 18 residues. CDR1 and CDR2 (germline): GEAIGNYY, EKD. The J segment lost 0 bases and the V segment lost 3 bases, leaving 13 bases of the junction unmatched. CDR3 nucleotides: TGTGCCTGTGACCATTCTTCACTGGGGGAACCGTACACCGATAAACTCATCTTT. It translates to CACDHSSLGEPYTDKLIF.

This clone came up many times. A much larger clone differs by one base, so this may be a read error. The V call is TRDV1, the J call TRDJ1; 9 bases agree with TRDD3. The CDR3 runs 20 residues. Germline CDR1 reads TSWWSYY; CDR2 reads QGS. The ends lost 4 bases at V and 0 bases at J; junction bases unmatched: 18. The CDR3 loop is CALGGARRLGDPWYTDKLIF. The CDR3 nucleotides read TGTGCTCTTGGGGGGGCTAGGAGGCTGGGGGATCCTTGGTACACCGATAAACTCATCTTT.

Note on this clone: Other DNA variants within this sample encode the same CDR3. The rearrangement joins TRDV1 to TRDJ1, with 13 bases that match TRDD3. TCRdb offers no J gene call, so here the DNA was matched to germline to obtain one. Germline V lookup: CDR1 TSWWSYY, CDR2 QGS. The CDR3 sequence is 19 residues long. The V gene end was trimmed by 3 bases and the J gene end by 4 bases; junction bases not matched to a gene: 14. CDR3 protein: CALGDIPFTGGYAFDKLIF. In DNA, the CDR3 is TGTGCTCTTGGGGACATTCCATTTACTGGGGGATACGCCTTCGATAAACTCATCTTT.